Below, 18 T cell receptor beta chains from the same sample are listed, as sequenced in a study of shared clonotypes between healthy human individuals. Generated by immunoSEQ multiplex PCR, the TCRdb table keeps only in-frame clones and is missing some. The sample lists more than 1,200,000 clones; approximately 98.5% were seen once. Sequenced material: naive CD4+ T cells sorted from blood. Subset indicated: CD45RA+ positively selected. These receptors were taken from a man aged 30 to 45 in good health.

V and J are TRBV7-2 and TRBJ2-1, with a tentative D call TRBD1 (6 bases). The CDR3 length is 13 residues. Between the trimmed V and J ends, which lost 8 bases and 5 bases, there was a span of 13 bases. Germline CDR1 and CDR2: SGHTA and FQGNSA. CDR3 residues: CASLTGFDNEQFF. CDR3 nucleotides: TGTGCCAGCCTTACAGGGTTCGACAATGAGCAGTTCTTC.

The rearrangement links TRBV27 to TRBJ2-2; 7 nucleotides match TRBD2. The V and J ends lost 3 bases and 3 bases, in that order; junction bases with no gene match: 4. The CDR3 contains 15 residues. Germline V gives CDR1 MNHEY, CDR2 SMNVEV (reference sequence). The CDR3 DNA reads as TGTGCCAGCAGTTTGGGGAGGGCGGACACCGGGGAGCTGTTTTTT. It encodes CASSLGRADTGELFF.

Only one count was recorded for this clone. V usage is TRBV5-4 and J usage is TRBJ1-2; D is perhaps TRBD1 (6 bases). Germline lookup yields CDR1 SGHNT and CDR2 YYREEE (reference sequence). Trimming took off 5 bases at V and 0 bases at J, with 14 bases between the two ends. The CDR3 has 15 amino acids. The CDR3 region has the DNA TGTGCCAGCAGTCCCGGGGGCCAGACTAACTATGGCTACACCTTC. Protein: CASSPGGQTNYGYTF.

V and J are TRBV30 and TRBJ2-5; 9 nucleotides align to TRBD1. This CDR3 comprises 15 residues. Germline-derived CDR1 and CDR2 are GTSNPN and SVGIG (reference sequence). V lost 4 bases and J lost 2; bases outside the gene matches: 8. CDR3 sequence: CAWNLRGTGQETQYF. The CDR3 DNA reads as TGTGCCTGGAACCTCCGGGGGACAGGGCAAGAGACCCAGTACTTC.

The chain joins TRBV28 to TRBJ1-1, with 8 bases identical to TRBD1. Germline CDR1 MDHEN, CDR2 SYDVKM. The CDR3 is 14 amino acids. J lost 8 bases, V lost 1 base, and 6 bases had no gene match. The DNA for the CDR3 is TGTGCCAGCAGTTTATCGGACAGGGTCGGAGAAGCTTTCTTT. Its protein product is CASSLSDRVGEAFF. Based on the CDR3 plus reference TRBV28 and TRBJ1-1, the full variable domain is DVKVTQSSRYLVKRTGEKVFLECVQDMDHENMFWYRQDPGLGLRLIYFSYDVKMKEKGDIPEGYSVSREKKERFSLILESASTNQTSMYLCASSLSDRVGEAFFGQGTRLTVV.

CDR3 sequence reads: CASKRGSYEQYF. The CDR3, as DNA: TGTGCCAGCAAGAGGGGGAGCTACGAGCAGTACTTC. The chain employs TRBV6-6 and TRBJ2-7; tentatively, D is TRBD1 (6 bases). The germline CDR1 and CDR2 sequences are MNHNY and SVGAGI (reference sequence). V lost 7 bases, J lost 3 bases, and 10 bases lay in between. CDR3 size: 12 residues.

The chain carries TRBV9 and TRBJ2-7, with 7 bases fitting TRBD1. Germline CDR1 is SGDLS and CDR2 is YYNGEE. The CDR3 loop spans 15 amino acids. With 4 bases clipped from V and 4 bases from J, the junction kept 11 bases outside the gene matches. In DNA, the CDR3 is TGTGCCAGCAGCCACACAGACGACAGGGATTACGAGCAGTACTTC. Residues: CASSHTDDRDYEQYF.

The chain employs TRBV9 and TRBJ2-2; TRBD2 matches at 8 bases. The CDR3 spans 15 residues. From germline, CDR1 is SGDLS and CDR2 YYNGEE. The V segment lost 6 bases and the J segment 5 bases; nucleotides outside the gene matches: 9. CDR3 sequence: CASNQAGVSTGELFF. DNA for the CDR3: TGTGCCAGCAACCAAGCGGGAGTCTCAACCGGGGAGCTGTTTTTT.

Worth noting for this clone: This CDR3 is also generated by other DNA sequences in the sample. The chain couples TRBV7-2 to TRBJ2-7; a weak D match, TRBD2 (6 bases). Trimming shortened V by 5 bases and J by 4 bases, and 15 bases separated the two germline ends. The CDR3 is 14 amino acids. Germline V gene sequence: CDR1 SGHTA, CDR2 FQGNSA. CDR3 sequence reads: CASSLGGRNYEQYF. The CDR3 coding sequence is TGTGCCAGCAGCCTAGGAGGGAGGAATTACGAGCAGTACTTC.

The chain links TRBV6-4 to TRBJ2-3; the match to TRBD2 covers 9 bases. With V trimmed by 3 bases and J by 4 bases, 2 bases remained unmatched. CDR1 is MRHNA and CDR2 is SNTAGT in the germline V gene. The CDR3 has 14 residues. The DNA of the CDR3 is TGTGCCAGCAGTGAATCTAGCGGGGCAGATACGCAGTATTTT. Protein: CASSESSGADTQYF.

The CDR3 DNA is TGTGCCAGCAGCGTAGAAGAGGGGCGGGCCGGGGAGCTGTTTTTT. It yields the protein CASSVEEGRAGELFF. The V gene is TRBV9, the J gene TRBJ2-2; D may match TRBD1 or TRBD2 (5 bases each). The V end lost 0 bases, the J end lost 6 bases, and 12 bases lay between the germline ends. There are 15 residues in the CDR3. Germline V gives CDR1 SGDLS, CDR2 YYNGEE.

Here the CDR3 DNA reads TGTGCCATCGGGGCGGGAGCTAGCACAGATACGCAGTATTTT. It codes for CAIGAGASTDTQYF. This chain links TRBV10-3 with TRBJ2-3; TRBD2 aligns across 7 bases. The ends lost 8 bases at V and 0 bases at J; junction bases unmatched: 5. Germline CDR1 is ENHRY and CDR2 is SYGVKD. The CDR3 consists of 14 residues.

The J gene is TRBJ2-5, the V gene TRBV11-3, with 10 bases that match TRBD1. CDR1 and CDR2 (germline): SGHNT, YENEEA. V was pared by 6 bases and J by 2 bases, with 3 bases of the junction left unmatched. The CDR3 extends over 14 amino acids. The CDR3 protein is CASSRDRGQETQYF. In nucleotides, the CDR3 is TGTGCCAGCAGTCGGGACAGGGGTCAAGAGACCCAGTACTTC.

The V call is TRBV19, the J call TRBJ2-2; D is uncertain. There are 14 residues in the CDR3. CDR1 and CDR2 from the germline V gene are LNHDA and SQIVND (reference sequence). The V end lost 5 bases, the J end lost 0 bases, and 7 bases lay between the germline ends. CDR3: CASSGPTNTGELFF. As DNA, the CDR3 is TGTGCCAGTAGTGGACCGACGAACACCGGGGAGCTGTTTTTT.

As DNA, the CDR3 is TGCGCCAGCAGCTTGGCTAGCGGGGGACGGGGCTACGAGCAGTACTTC. Translation: CASSLASGGRGYEQYF. This chain connects TRBV5-1 to TRBJ2-7, with TRBD2 matching 10 bases. Germline V CDR1 and CDR2: SGHRS, YFSETQ. Trimming removed 0 bases from V and 3 bases from J; junction bases left unmatched: 6. This CDR3 spans 16 amino acids.

The J gene is TRBJ2-7, the V gene TRBV15; 13 bases line up with TRBD2. Trimming cost V 1 base and J 5 bases; bases outside gene matches: 5. This CDR3 has 16 amino acids. Germline assignment: CDR1 LNHNV and CDR2 YYDKDF (reference sequence). The CDR3 DNA is TGTGCCACCAGCAGAGCGAGGGGGACTAGCGGGAACGAGCAGTACTTC. It is translated as CATSRARGTSGNEQYF.

V and J are TRBV19 and TRBJ2-2; the D is unclear. Germline lookup yields CDR1 LNHDA and CDR2 SQIVND (reference sequence). The CDR3 consists of 14 residues. V was clipped by 0 bases and J by 3 bases, with 5 bases between them. The DNA of the CDR3 is TGTGCCAGTAGTATAGAACAGTACACCGGGGAGCTGTTTTTT. The encoded protein is CASSIEQYTGELFF.

The rearrangement links TRBV5-4 to TRBJ2-5; TRBD1 or TRBD2 may be the D gene (5 bases each). Germline assignment: CDR1 SGHNT and CDR2 YYREEE (reference sequence). The length of the CDR3 is 15 residues. V lost 2 bases and J lost 2, with 13 bases in between. CDR3 in amino acids: CASSFPGPAQETQYF. CDR3 DNA: TGTGCCAGCAGCTTCCCGGGGCCAGCACAAGAGACCCAGTACTTC.